This T cell receptor beta chain was profiled in a study of cytomegalovirus exposure and HLA in healthy donors. PCR amplification relied on 60 Vbeta primers (plus 13 Jbeta primers). Using immunoSEQ multiplex PCR, the repertoire was profiled, and TCRdb retains in-frame clones only, with some absent. The table has nearly 100,000 clones, around 9.6% seen once. Study-level results: Later analysis showed TCR association rates varying by HLA locus, highest for DRB1 and lowest for HLA-C. Donors were assumed by presence/absence analyses to have roughly uniform sequencing depth.

Of note for this clone: The antigen is not known.

Samples came from healthy bone marrow donors. The sequenced sample consisted of PBMCs. The receptor was isolated from a man between 45 and 60 years old in good health and CMV-seropositive.

CDR3 residues: CASSRRLAGSTDTQYF. The CDR3 nucleotides are TGTGCCAGTAGTAGGAGACTAGCGGGGAGCACAGATACGCAGTATTTT. The chain recombines TRBV19 with TRBJ2-3; 11 bases align to TRBD2. CDR3 length equals 16 residues. Looked up from germline, CDR1 is LNHDA and CDR2 is SQIVND (reference sequence). V shed 4 bases and J 0 bases; nucleotides not matched to a gene: 3. The full variable domain, with the rest looked up from reference TRBV19 and TRBJ2-3, is DGGITQSPKYLFRKEGQNVTLSCEQNLNHDAMYWYRQDPGQGLRLIYYSQIVNDFQKGDIAEGYSVSREKKESFPLTVTSAQKNPTAFYLCASSRRLAGSTDTQYFGPGTRLTVL.